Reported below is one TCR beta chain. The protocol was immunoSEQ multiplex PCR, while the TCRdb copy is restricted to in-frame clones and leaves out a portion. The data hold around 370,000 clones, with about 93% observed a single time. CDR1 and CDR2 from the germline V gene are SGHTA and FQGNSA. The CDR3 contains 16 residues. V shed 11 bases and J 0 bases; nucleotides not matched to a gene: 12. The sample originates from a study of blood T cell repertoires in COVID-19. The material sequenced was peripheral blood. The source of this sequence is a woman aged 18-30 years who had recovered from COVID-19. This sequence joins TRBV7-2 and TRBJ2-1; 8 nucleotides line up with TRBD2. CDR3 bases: TGTGCCGGAGCGGGGAGCGGGAGTAACTCCTACAATGAGCAGTTCTTC. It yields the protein CAGAGSGSNSYNEQFF.